This passage covers 20 T cell receptor beta chains from one sample sequenced in a study of CD8+CD57+ T cells in acquired aplastic anemia. Genomic DNA constituted the template upon which TCR beta VDJ and CDR3 profiling was performed. TCRdb ran MiXCR on the reads and lists one entry per CDR3 protein. The repertoire has tens of thousands of distinct CDR3 sequences, about 50% of them found once; the top ten carry 2% to 3%. The sample was sorted CD4+, CD8+, or CD8+CD57+ T cells (not recorded which) from PBMCs. These receptors all come from a human donor in good health, serving as a control.

This clonotype was observed many times. The chain has TRBV3-1 and TRBJ2-2; 9 bases line up with TRBD2. The CDR3 is made up of 16 amino acids. V shed 4 bases and J 6 bases; nucleotides not matched to a gene: 9. Germline assignment: CDR1 LGHDT and CDR2 YNNKEL (reference sequence). The CDR3: CASSRRAGLASGELFF. The CDR3 nucleotides read TGTGCCAGCAGCCGAAGGGCGGGACTAGCCTCCGGGGAGCTGTTTTTT.

Many counts were recorded for this clonotype. The chain is built from TRBV28 and TRBJ2-7; D possibly uses TRBD1 or TRBD2 (5 bases each). The CDR3 covers 15 residues. Trimming left V 2 bases short and J 0 bases short, with 11 bases between. Germline CDR1 MDHEN, CDR2 SYDVKM. The CDR3 nucleotides are TGTGCCAGCAGTTTAGGGGCGGGCGGCTCCTACGAGCAGTACTTC. Its protein is CASSLGAGGSYEQYF.

There are many counts of this clonotype. The chain recombines TRBV3-1 with TRBJ2-2; tentatively, D is TRBD2 (6 bases). Germline CDR1 is LGHDT and CDR2 is YNNKEL (reference sequence). Between the trimmed V and J ends, which lost 5 bases and 3 bases, there was a span of 13 bases. CDR3 length: 15 amino acids. The CDR3 coding sequence is TGTGCCAGCAGCAGGGACTCCTCCTACACCGGGGAGCTGTTTTTT. Protein: CASSRDSSYTGELFF.

J is TRBJ2-5 and V is TRBV20-1, with 9 nucleotides matching TRBD2. The CDR3 contains 15 residues. The V segment lost 5 bases and the J segment 1 base; nucleotides outside the gene matches: 8. Germline CDR1 DFQATT, CDR2 SNEGSKA (reference sequence). CDR3 coding DNA: TGCAGTGCTTTGACTAGCGGACGCGTCCAAGAGACCCAGTACTTC. Protein: CSALTSGRVQETQYF.

This clonotype was detected a few times. The V gene is TRBV7-9, the J gene TRBJ2-7; D not certain. Germline CDR1 reads SEHNR; CDR2 reads FQNEAQ (reference sequence). The V gene lost 5 bases and the J gene lost 1 base, with 6 bases spanning the gap. This CDR3 has 12 amino acids. The CDR3 coding sequence is TGTGCCAGCAGCCCCGGGTCCTACGAGCAGTACTTC. Amino acids: CASSPGSYEQYF.

The chain combines TRBV7-8 with TRBJ1-1; perhaps TRBD1 as D (6 bases). Germline V CDR1 and CDR2: SGHVS, FQNEAQ. The V end lost 5 bases, the J end lost 3 bases, and 16 bases lay between the germline ends. The CDR3 is 15 residues long. As DNA, the CDR3 is TGTGCCAGCAGCATGGGGGGGGCGAGGGACACTGAAGCTTTCTTT. As protein: CASSMGGARDTEAFF.

This clonotype has a handful of counts. The V and J genes are TRBV12-3 or TRBV12-4 and TRBJ1-6; a weak D match, TRBD1 (5 bases). CDR3 size: 15 residues. Trimming left V 5 bases short and J 7 bases short, with 15 bases between. This CDR3 reads CASSGTGGENSPLHF. CDR3 bases: TGTGCCAGCAGTGGGACGGGGGGGGAAAATTCACCCCTCCACTTT.

The CDR3 protein is CASSSVLFF. CDR3 nucleotides: TGTGCCAGCAGCTCCGTTCTTTTCTTT. J is TRBJ1-1 and V is TRBV7-2; D is undetermined. With 4 bases removed from V and 13 bases from J, the gap between germline ends came to 7 bases. This CDR3 region has 9 residues. Germline CDR1 and CDR2: SGHTA and FQGNSA.

The chain employs TRBV19 and TRBJ2-1; D perhaps matches TRBD1 (5 bases). The CDR3 is made up of 13 amino acids. Germline CDR1 reads LNHDA; CDR2 reads SQIVND (reference sequence). V lost 3 bases, J lost 7 bases, and 10 bases lay in between. In nucleotides, the CDR3 is TGTGCCAGTAGTATTCCAGGGTCTAATGAGCAGTTCTTC. It encodes CASSIPGSNEQFF.

The J gene is TRBJ2-5, the V gene TRBV19; 11 nucleotides align to TRBD2. Germline CDR1 is LNHDA and CDR2 is SQIVND (reference sequence). This CDR3 has 15 amino acids. Losses at the gene ends were 6 bases for V and 3 bases for J; bases not matched to a gene: 6. DNA for the CDR3: TGTGCCAGTAGCAGGGGGACTAGCGGAAAAGAGACCCAGTACTTC. Translation: CASSRGTSGKETQYF. The entire variable domain, with the rest obtained from reference TRBV19 and TRBJ2-5, is as follows: DGGITQSPKYLFRKEGQNVTLSCEQNLNHDAMYWYRQDPGQGLRLIYYSQIVNDFQKGDIAEGYSVSREKKESFPLTVTSAQKNPTAFYLCASSRGTSGKETQYFGPGTRLLVL.

J is TRBJ1-1 and V is TRBV25-1, with D possibly matching TRBD1 (6 bases). There are 14 residues in the CDR3. Trimming pared 7 bases from V and 7 bases from J, leaving 19 bases between. The germline gives CDR1 MGHDK, CDR2 SYGVNS. CDR3 protein: CASIPGAGVYEAFF. The CDR3 nucleotides read TGTGCCAGCATCCCAGGGGCGGGCGTTTATGAAGCTTTCTTT.

Regarding this clonotype: Here the CDR3 omits its conserved ending phenylalanine or tryptophan, so a read error is the likely source. No DNA is shown, since the ends of the CDR3 on it are uncertain; the CDR3 is the one TCRdb lists. CDR3 sequence: CASREQVV. The chain couples TRBV5-1 to TRBJ2-5. The CDR3 is made up of 8 amino acids, end residues included. CDR1 is SGHRS, CDR2 YFSETQ, per germline.

This clonotype was seen repeatedly, ten times or more. The chain combines TRBV30 with TRBJ1-6; a weak D match, TRBD1 (6 bases). Germline V CDR1 and CDR2: GTSNPN, SVGIG (reference sequence). Trimming cost V 6 bases and J 7 bases, with 19 bases left between them. There are 15 residues in the CDR3. In DNA form, the CDR3 reads TGTGCCTGTCCAGGGGTGATTACGGGGAATTCACCCCTCCACTTT. Protein sequence: CACPGVITGNSPLHF. Full variable domain (remainder filled in from reference TRBV30 and TRBJ1-6): SQTIHQWPATLVQPVGSPLSLECTVEGTSNPNLYWYRQAAGRGLQLLFYSVGIGQISSEVPQNLSASRPQDRQFILSSKKLLLSDSGFYLCACPGVITGNSPLHFGNGTRLTVT.

This clonotype was counted ten times or more. This chain connects TRBV19 to TRBJ2-1; 14 bases agree with TRBD2. The CDR3 extends over 16 amino acids. Germline CDR1 is LNHDA and CDR2 is SQIVND (reference sequence). Trimming at V came to 6 bases and at J to 2 bases, leaving 3 bases not matched to a gene. In DNA, the CDR3 is TGTGCCAGTAGCGGGACTAGCGGGGGCGCCTACAATGAGCAGTTCTTC. This gives the protein CASSGTSGGAYNEQFF. The whole variable domain, remainder taken from reference TRBV19 and TRBJ2-1, is DGGITQSPKYLFRKEGQNVTLSCEQNLNHDAMYWYRQDPGQGLRLIYYSQIVNDFQKGDIAEGYSVSREKKESFPLTVTSAQKNPTAFYLCASSGTSGGAYNEQFFGPGTRLTVL.

The chain combines TRBV7-9 with TRBJ2-7; 8 nucleotides agree with TRBD2. The CDR3 spans 15 residues. Germline CDR1 reads SEHNR; CDR2 reads FQNEAQ (reference sequence). The junction had 12 bases not matched to a gene; V was cut back by 5 bases and J by 6 bases. The CDR3 spells CASSVPGTSVTEQYF. CDR3 bases: TGTGCCAGCAGCGTCCCCGGGACTAGTGTTACCGAGCAGTACTTC.

This clonotype came up a few times. The chain is built from TRBV7-9 and TRBJ2-3; D unclear. CDR1 is SEHNR and CDR2 is FQNEAQ in the germline V gene (reference sequence). V was trimmed by 3 bases and J by 4 bases, leaving 11 bases between them. The CDR3 covers 14 residues. The CDR3 loop reads CASSFARSADTQYF. In nucleotides, the CDR3 is TGTGCCAGCAGCTTTGCCAGGAGTGCAGATACGCAGTATTTT.

V gene TRBV7-3 combines with J gene TRBJ1-4, with no clear D. The CDR3 contains 15 residues. Between the trimmed V and J ends, which lost 3 bases and 8 bases, there was a span of 16 bases. The germline V gene encodes CDR1 SGHTA and CDR2 FQGTGA. CDR3 sequence (DNA): TGTGCCAGCAGCTTCGGACTACCGGGAGAAGAAAAACTGTTTTTT. Its protein product is CASSFGLPGEEKLFF. Filled out from reference TRBV7-3 and TRBJ1-4, the complete variable domain reads GAGVSQTPSNKVTEKGKYVELRCDPISGHTALYWYRQSLGQGPEFLIYFQGTGAADDSGLPNDRFFAVRPEGSVSTLKIQRTERGDSAVYLCASSFGLPGEEKLFFGSGTQLSVL.

Many counts were recorded for this clonotype. The chain uses TRBV29-1 and TRBJ2-5; D gene ambiguous. CDR1 is SQVTM, CDR2 ANQGSEA, per germline. V was trimmed by 8 bases and J by 1 base, leaving 8 bases between them. This CDR3 comprises 11 residues. CDR3 in amino acids: CSLSFQETQYF. The DNA for the CDR3 is TGCAGCCTTTCATTCCAAGAGACCCAGTACTTC.

The rearrangement uses TRBV7-2 and TRBJ2-1, with D perhaps matching TRBD1 (6 bases). Trimming took off 5 bases at V and 12 bases at J, with 11 bases between the two ends. Germline V gene data show CDR1 as SGHTA and CDR2 as FQGNSA. This CDR3 has 11 amino acids. The CDR3 is CASSPDRVQFF. For the CDR3, the DNA is TGTGCCAGCAGCCCGGACAGAGTGCAGTTCTTC. Variable domain in full (rest from reference TRBV7-2 and TRBJ2-1): GAGVSQSPSNKVTEKGKDVELRCDPISGHTALYWYRQSLGQGLEFLIYFQGNSAPDKSGLPSDRFSAERTGGSVSTLTIQRTQQEDSAVYLCASSPDRVQFFGPGTRLTVL.

In this sample, this clonotype turned up many times. The chain carries TRBV6-1 and TRBJ2-2, with 9 bases fitting TRBD1. The V gene's germline CDR1 is MNHNS and CDR2 SASEGT. This CDR3 is 15 amino acids long. V lost 5 bases and J lost 4; bases outside the gene matches: 5. This chain's CDR3 is CASSTGGGPTGELFF. The CDR3 region has the DNA TGTGCCAGCAGTACAGGGGGCGGCCCCACCGGGGAGCTGTTTTTT.